This T cell receptor (beta chain) was documented in a study of blood T cell repertoires in COVID-19. For the study at large: Samples of COVID-19 (acute and convalescent) were obtained from the United States, Italy and Spain. T cells, B-cell-depleted T cells, or PBMCs provided the cDNA or gDNA that served as material.

The V and J ends lost 4 bases and 4 bases respectively, with 11 bases between them. Germline V lookup: CDR1 SGHNT, CDR2 YYREEE (reference sequence). The CDR3 contains 13 residues. In the original processing: Estimated nucleated cell counts came from reference gene primer amplification. Sequencing used immunoSEQ multiplex PCR; TCRdb keeps in-frame clones, though not all of them. V, J and clone size derive from that table, while D and trimming were established from the DNA sequence. Of more than 200,000 clones in the sample, 75% to 90% are singletons; the top ten hold roughly 2%. This clonotype was sampled from a man aged 25 to 40 with active or convalescent COVID-19. Sequencing was done on a sample of peripheral blood. The rearrangement uses TRBV5-4 and TRBJ1-1; perhaps TRBD1 as D (5 bases). The chain's CDR3 is CASSPRGGTEAFF. CDR3 sequence (DNA): TGTGCCAGCAGCCCCCGGGGGGGCACTGAAGCTTTCTTT.